The 31 T cell receptor beta chains below come from one sample, sequenced in a study of regulatory T cells (dated by TCRdb to about 2018). The paper's findings and limits, for the study overall: Regulatory T cells from CD3G-deficient patients showed reduced Shannon diversity compared with autologous conventional CD4+ cells and with control regulatory T cells.

Libraries were prepared through the immunoSEQ multiplex PCR assay. The multiplex PCR relied on 52 forward TRBV primers and 13 reverse TRBJ primers, and amplification bias was corrected through assay-based and computational methods. TCRdb's version of the immuneACCESS table is confined to in-frame rearrangements and falls short of the full clone set. An unresolved V gene accounts for under half of the shortfall where checked; the remainder is of unknown origin. The sample table holds some 6,100 clones, of which roughly nine tenths were seen once. Approximately 1.9% of the sample goes to the ten largest clones. These receptors lack a known antigen. Input material: CD4+ Tregs sorted from blood. The source is a young adult with CD3G deficiency.

On this clone: Germline is not matched at one junction end, which may reflect a read error. This chain connects TRBV5-6 to TRBJ1-1, with 10 bases aligning to TRBD1. The CDR3 covers 15 residues. CDR1 and CDR2 (germline): SGHDT, YYEEEE. The CDR3 DNA sequence: TGTGCCAGCAGCTTGGAGGGACAGGGGAACCCTGAAGCTTTCTTT. Translation gives CASSLEGQGNPEAFF.

J is TRBJ2-7 and V is TRBV10-3, with D possibly TRBD2 on 6 matching bases. The length of the CDR3 is 12 residues. Germline V lookup: CDR1 ENHRY, CDR2 SYGVKD. Trimming cost V 4 bases and J 5 bases, with 9 bases left between them. The CDR3, as DNA: TGTGCCATCAGTGCGACTAGGAACGAGCAGTACTTC. Protein product: CAISATRNEQYF.

V and J are TRBV6-1 and TRBJ1-1; a possible D gene is TRBD1 (6 bases). CDR1 and CDR2 from the germline V gene are MNHNS and SASEGT. The CDR3 is 14 residues long. V lost 6 bases and J lost 7, with 18 bases in between. The CDR3 region is CASSALTGIGEAFF. The CDR3 region has the DNA TGTGCCAGCAGCGCATTGACAGGCATAGGTGAAGCTTTCTTT.

This CDR3 reads CAWSWWGANEQFF. The CDR3 DNA reads TGTGCCTGGAGTTGGTGGGGGGCGAATGAGCAGTTCTTC. V gene TRBV30 combines with J gene TRBJ2-1, with D perhaps being TRBD1 or TRBD2 (6 bases each). Germline-derived CDR1 and CDR2 are GTSNPN and SVGIG (reference sequence). V was cut by 2 bases and J by 7 bases, with 12 bases left in between. The length of the CDR3 is 13 residues.

The V call is TRBV7-9, the J call TRBJ2-3, with 10 bases matching TRBD2. J gave up 1 base and V 5 bases, and 3 bases lay outside the gene matches. Germline CDR1 reads SEHNR; CDR2 reads FQNEAQ (reference sequence). There are 15 residues in the CDR3. The CDR3 reads CASSPGLARTDTQYF. For the CDR3, the DNA is TGTGCCAGCAGCCCGGGACTAGCGCGCACAGATACGCAGTATTTT.

The chain carries TRBV5-1 and TRBJ2-5; 8 bases line up with TRBD1. The CDR3 has 15 amino acids. The germline gives CDR1 SGHRS, CDR2 YFSETQ. The trim removed 5 bases at V and 2 bases at J, leaving 8 bases unmatched. The CDR3 sequence: CASREGQGPQETQYF. CDR3 bases: TGCGCCAGCAGGGAAGGACAGGGTCCTCAAGAGACCCAGTACTTC.

The rearrangement links TRBV5-1 to TRBJ2-1; D might be TRBD2 (6 bases). The CDR3 is 17 amino acids. Germline V lookup: CDR1 SGHRS, CDR2 YFSETQ. The V end lost 0 bases, the J end lost 0 bases, and 13 bases lay between the germline ends. CDR3: CASSLAGGLRSYNEQFF. As DNA, the CDR3 is TGCGCCAGCAGCTTGGCCGGGGGACTCCGCTCCTACAATGAGCAGTTCTTC.

The V gene is TRBV6-1, the J gene TRBJ2-3; D may be TRBD1 or TRBD2 (7 bases each). CDR3 length: 16 amino acids. Germline lookup yields CDR1 MNHNS and CDR2 SASEGT. Between the trimmed V and J ends, which lost 3 bases and 2 bases, there was a span of 15 bases. As DNA, the CDR3 is TGTGCCAGCAGTGATGGCAGGGGGGGCATCACAGATACGCAGTATTTT. Translated: CASSDGRGGITDTQYF.

This chain links TRBV9 with TRBJ1-2, with D uncertain. This CDR3 has 12 amino acids. In germline, CDR1 is SGDLS, CDR2 YYNGEE. V gave up 4 bases and J gave up 3 bases, with 7 bases separating them. Here the CDR3 reads CASSPPDYGYTF. The CDR3 DNA is TGTGCCAGCAGCCCCCCTGACTATGGCTACACCTTC.

Only one count was recorded for this clone. This chain links TRBV27 with TRBJ2-7; 7 bases match TRBD2. There are 13 residues in the CDR3. Germline V lookup: CDR1 MNHEY, CDR2 SMNVEV (reference sequence). V lost 7 bases to trimming and J lost 5 bases; unmatched junction nucleotides: 8. CDR3 bases: TGTGCCAGCAAAGGGACTAATGACCACGAGCAGTACTTC. Amino acid sequence: CASKGTNDHEQYF.

This clone appeared a few times. V and J are TRBV27 and TRBJ2-6; no definite D call. There are 16 residues in the CDR3. Germline values: CDR1 MNHEY, CDR2 SMNVEV (reference sequence). The V end lost 2 bases, the J end lost 0 bases, and 8 bases lay between the germline ends. The CDR3 protein is CASSLGPPSGANVLTF. The CDR3 DNA reads as TGTGCCAGCAGTTTAGGGCCGCCCTCTGGGGCCAACGTCCTGACTTTC.

The chain uses TRBV28 and TRBJ1-2; 7 positions match TRBD1. Germline CDR1 MDHEN, CDR2 SYDVKM. The CDR3 loop spans 16 amino acids. Germline trimming cut 10 bases from V and 4 bases from J; bases unmatched to any gene: 18. Written as DNA, the CDR3 is TGTGCCACCTACGCCCTAGGGGGGGGACAGCGCTATGGCTACACCTTC. Its protein is CATYALGGGQRYGYTF.

This chain connects TRBV15 to TRBJ1-1, with unresolved D. The V gene lost 3 bases and the J gene lost 6 bases, with 11 bases spanning the gap. The CDR3 loop spans 13 amino acids. Per the germline V gene, CDR1 is LNHNV and CDR2 is YYDKDF (reference sequence). As DNA, the CDR3 is TGTGCCACCAGCAGCTTTCCGGGAGCTGAAGCTTTCTTT. This codes for CATSSFPGAEAFF.

J is TRBJ1-4 and V is TRBV18; TRBD1 might be the D (6 bases). The germline V and J ends were trimmed by 3 bases and 8 bases, with 13 bases remaining between them. The CDR3 is made up of 14 amino acids. Per germline, CDR1 KGHSH and CDR2 LQKENI. CDR3 loop: CASSPTGRREKLFF. In nucleotides, the CDR3 is TGTGCCAGCTCACCTACAGGGCGGCGGGAAAAACTGTTTTTT.

The chain employs TRBV7-9 and TRBJ2-3; 11 bases match TRBD2. With 6 bases clipped from V and 4 bases from J, the junction kept 6 bases outside the gene matches. CDR3 length: 15 residues. Per germline, CDR1 SEHNR and CDR2 FQNEAQ (reference sequence). CDR3 sequence: CASSAGTSGADTQYF. CDR3 nucleotides: TGTGCCAGCAGTGCCGGGACTAGCGGTGCAGATACGCAGTATTTT.

This chain links TRBV6-6 with TRBJ2-7; D might be TRBD2 (5 bases). Trimming shortened V by 5 bases and J by 5 bases, and 16 bases separated the two germline ends. CDR1 is MNHNY and CDR2 is SVGAGI in the germline V gene (reference sequence). This CDR3 region has 14 residues. As DNA, the CDR3 is TGTGCCAGCAGTCGAGGCCTACGGGGAGACGAGCAGTACTTC. This translates into CASSRGLRGDEQYF.

The V and J genes are TRBV30 and TRBJ2-1; possibly TRBD2 for D (6 bases). Germline V CDR1 and CDR2: GTSNPN, SVGIG (reference sequence). Trimming stripped 1 base from V and 4 bases from J, with 17 bases between. There are 16 residues in the CDR3. The CDR3 nucleotides are TGTGCCTGGAGTGCCACCCCGGCGGGATGGTACAATGAGCAGTTCTTC. Protein product: CAWSATPAGWYNEQFF.

V usage is TRBV20-1 and J usage is TRBJ2-3; D remains unclear. Trimming stripped 6 bases from V and 8 bases from J, with 12 bases between. The CDR3 runs to 11 residues. Germline values: CDR1 DFQATT, CDR2 SNEGSKA (reference sequence). CDR3 in amino acids: CSASMVGTQYF. The CDR3 DNA sequence: TGCAGTGCCTCGATGGTCGGTACGCAGTATTTT.

This chain links TRBV7-9 with TRBJ1-6; TRBD1 matches at 8 bases. V lost 0 bases and J lost 6; bases outside the gene matches: 1. The length of the CDR3 is 15 residues. Germline CDR1 reads SEHNR; CDR2 reads FQNEAQ (reference sequence). CDR3 nucleotide sequence: TGTGCCAGCAGCTTAGCCCAGGGGGCTAATTCACCCCTCCACTTT. Amino acid sequence: CASSLAQGANSPLHF.

The chain uses TRBV5-1 and TRBJ2-2, with D unclear. The CDR3 contains 14 residues. The V end was cut by 0 bases, the J end by 0 bases, with 3 bases between. CDR1 SGHRS and CDR2 YFSETQ come from the germline V gene. The CDR3 sequence is CASSLGTNTGELFF. The CDR3, as DNA: TGCGCCAGCAGCTTGGGGACGAACACCGGGGAGCTGTTTTTT.

This clone came up a few times. The rearrangement links TRBV28 to TRBJ1-1, with D unclear. The CDR3 length is 15 residues. Germline V gene sequence: CDR1 MDHEN, CDR2 SYDVKM. Trimming left V 5 bases short and J 1 base short, with 14 bases between. This CDR3 is CASSTLRPRNTEAFF. Written as DNA, the CDR3 is TGTGCCAGCAGTACCCTCCGACCGAGGAACACTGAAGCTTTCTTT.

The rearrangement links TRBV5-1 to TRBJ2-3; D not resolved. Trimming stripped 4 bases from V and 0 bases from J, with 12 bases between. This CDR3 is 15 amino acids long. Germline lookup yields CDR1 SGHRS and CDR2 YFSETQ. CDR3 bases: TGCGCCAGCAGCCTACGCGTAGCCAGCACAGATACGCAGTATTTT. Translated: CASSLRVASTDTQYF.

The rearrangement joins TRBV7-9 to TRBJ2-5, with D maybe TRBD2 (6 bases). The DNA end is more similar to TRBJ2-7, so the J call may be wrong. Germline V gene sequence: CDR1 SEHNR, CDR2 FQNEAQ (reference sequence). The CDR3 runs to 14 residues. CDR3 amino acids: CASSFMGGTDEQYF. Here the CDR3 DNA reads TGTGCCAGCAGCTTTATGGGCGGGACGGACGAGCAGTACTTC.

The CDR3 protein is CASSPEGADTQYF. In nucleotides, the CDR3 is TGCGCCAGCAGCCCCGAGGGGGCGGATACGCAGTATTTT. V and J are TRBV5-1 and TRBJ2-3, with 7 bases that match TRBD1. V shed 4 bases, J shed 6 bases, and the junction held 5 bases outside the gene matches. This CDR3 spans 13 amino acids. Germline values: CDR1 SGHRS, CDR2 YFSETQ.

The rearrangement links TRBV28 to TRBJ1-4; 8 nucleotides align to TRBD1. Germline values: CDR1 MDHEN, CDR2 SYDVKM. The junction had 5 bases not matched to a gene; V was cut back by 4 bases and J by 4 bases. The CDR3 length is 15 residues. The CDR3 DNA is TGTGCCAGCAGTTCGGCAGGGGGCCTTAATGAAAAACTGTTTTTT. It is translated as CASSSAGGLNEKLFF.

The rearrangement links TRBV6-1 to TRBJ2-4; maybe TRBD1 (5 bases). From germline, CDR1 is MNHNS and CDR2 SASEGT. The CDR3 covers 15 residues. Trimming cost V 6 bases and J 0 bases, with 12 bases left between them. CDR3 bases: TGTGCCAGCAGATTTGCAGGGATAGCCAAAAACATTCAGTACTTC. This translates into CASRFAGIAKNIQYF.

V gene TRBV5-1 combines with J gene TRBJ2-3, with D maybe TRBD1 (5 bases). V lost 1 base, J lost 6 bases, and 12 bases lay in between. CDR1 and CDR2 (germline): SGHRS, YFSETQ. The CDR3 extends over 14 amino acids. This chain's CDR3 is CASSLTGPLDTQYF. In nucleotides, the CDR3 is TGCGCCAGCAGCTTGACAGGTCCTCTCGATACGCAGTATTTT.

The chain recombines TRBV5-1 with TRBJ2-7, with D unclear. The CDR3 is 14 residues long. The V end lost 4 bases, the J end lost 1 base, and 12 bases lay between the germline ends. The germline gives CDR1 SGHRS, CDR2 YFSETQ. The CDR3 DNA is TGCGCCAGCAGCCTATCGGCGCCTTCCTACGAGCAGTACTTC. This codes for CASSLSAPSYEQYF.

The chain has TRBV7-2 and TRBJ2-3, with D maybe TRBD2 (7 bases). The CDR3 spans 14 residues. The germline gives CDR1 SGHTA, CDR2 FQGNSA. Trimming stripped 2 bases from V and 4 bases from J, with 10 bases between. CDR3 protein: CASSLKGGADTQYF. The CDR3 nucleotides read TGTGCCAGCAGCTTAAAGGGGGGGGCAGATACGCAGTATTTT.

The CDR3 here is CASSSGLATGELFF. CDR3 sequence (DNA): TGCGCCAGCAGCTCCGGACTAGCTACCGGGGAGCTGTTTTTT. This sequence joins TRBV5-1 and TRBJ2-2; 8 bases line up with TRBD2. This CDR3 has 14 amino acids. J gave up 5 bases and V 3 bases, and 3 bases lay outside the gene matches. Looked up from germline, CDR1 is SGHRS and CDR2 is YFSETQ.

The chain uses TRBV5-1 and TRBJ2-2; D possibly corresponds to TRBD2 (7 bases). Germline assignment: CDR1 SGHRS and CDR2 YFSETQ. The CDR3 is 15 residues long. V was cut by 0 bases and J by 7 bases, with 13 bases left in between. The chain's CDR3 is CASSLEPGGGGELFF. The CDR3 nucleotides read TGCGCCAGCAGCTTGGAACCGGGGGGCGGCGGGGAGCTGTTTTTT.